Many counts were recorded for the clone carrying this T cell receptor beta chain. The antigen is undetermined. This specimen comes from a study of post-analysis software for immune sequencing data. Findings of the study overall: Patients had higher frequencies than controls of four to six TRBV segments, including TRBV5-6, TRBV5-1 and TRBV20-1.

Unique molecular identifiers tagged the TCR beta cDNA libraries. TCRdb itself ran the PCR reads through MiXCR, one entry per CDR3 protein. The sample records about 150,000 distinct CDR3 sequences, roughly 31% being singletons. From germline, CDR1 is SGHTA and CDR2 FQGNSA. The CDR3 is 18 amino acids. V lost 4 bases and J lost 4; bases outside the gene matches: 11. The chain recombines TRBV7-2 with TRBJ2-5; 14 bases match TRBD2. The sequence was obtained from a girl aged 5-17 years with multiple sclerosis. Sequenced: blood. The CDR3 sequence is CASSSSGTSGSRVETQYF. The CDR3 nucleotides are TGTGCCAGCAGCTCATCCGGGACTAGCGGGAGTAGGGTAGAGACCCAGTACTTC.